The 2 T cell receptor beta chains below were found in one sample sequenced in a study of T cell responses to AZD1222 COVID-19 vaccine. Profiling relied on immunoSEQ multiplex PCR, and the TCRdb table lists in-frame clones only, not all of them. The sample carries 150,000 to 200,000 clones, more than 85% recorded once. Source: peripheral blood, taken on day 0 of AZD1222 vaccination. Receptors were obtained from an adult in good health.

The chain uses TRBV6-5 and TRBJ1-1; the match to TRBD1 covers 7 bases. There are 14 residues in the CDR3. Trimming removed 7 bases from V and 1 base from J; junction bases left unmatched: 6. Germline V gene data show CDR1 as MNHEY and CDR2 as SVGAGI. CDR3 loop: CASITGDWNTEAFF. Here the CDR3 DNA reads TGTGCCAGCATAACAGGGGATTGGAACACTGAAGCTTTCTTT.

The CDR3 region is CASSPRWDFNTEAFF. The CDR3 nucleotides are TGTGCCAGCTCACCACGTTGGGACTTTAACACTGAAGCTTTCTTT. The V gene is TRBV18, the J gene TRBJ1-1; D is possibly TRBD1 (5 bases). Trimming stripped 1 base from V and 2 bases from J, with 11 bases between. The length of the CDR3 is 15 residues. From germline, CDR1 is KGHSH and CDR2 LQKENI.